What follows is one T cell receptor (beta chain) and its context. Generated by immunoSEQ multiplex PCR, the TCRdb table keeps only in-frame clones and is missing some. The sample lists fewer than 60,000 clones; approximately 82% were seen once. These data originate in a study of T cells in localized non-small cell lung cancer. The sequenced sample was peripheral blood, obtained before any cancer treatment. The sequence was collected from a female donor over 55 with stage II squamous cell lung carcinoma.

As DNA, the CDR3 is TGTGCCAGCAGGAAGACTGGAGGGGTTAACACCGGGGAGCTGTTTTTT. Its translation is CASRKTGGVNTGELFF. The gene calls are TRBV7-2 and TRBJ2-2; possible D gene TRBD2, 6 bases. The germline V and J ends were trimmed by 6 bases and 2 bases, with 16 bases remaining between them. CDR3 size: 16 residues. Germline V gene data show CDR1 as SGHTA and CDR2 as FQGNSA.